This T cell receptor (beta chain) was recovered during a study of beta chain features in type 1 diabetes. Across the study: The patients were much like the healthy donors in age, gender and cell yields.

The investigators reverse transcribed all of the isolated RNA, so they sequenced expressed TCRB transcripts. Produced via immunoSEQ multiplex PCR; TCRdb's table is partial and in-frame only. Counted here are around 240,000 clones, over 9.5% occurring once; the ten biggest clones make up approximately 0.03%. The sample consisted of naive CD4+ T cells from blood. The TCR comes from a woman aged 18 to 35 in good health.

For the CDR3, the DNA is TGTGCCAGCAGCTTAGAGGGGGGGGATCAGCCCCAGCATTTT. It encodes CASSLEGGDQPQHF. V is TRBV7-7 and J is TRBJ1-5, with D possibly being TRBD1 (6 bases). Trimming left V 1 base short and J 5 bases short, with 9 bases between. Germline lookup yields CDR1 SSHAT and CDR2 FNYEAQ (reference sequence). The CDR3 extends over 14 amino acids.